These T cell receptor beta chains were read from a single sample in a study of memory CD4+ T cells and cytomegalovirus serostatus. The data were produced by immunoSEQ multiplex PCR, yet TCRdb's version contains in-frame clones alone and is incomplete. The table lists 80,000 or so clones, roughly 78% of them singletons. What was sequenced was memory CD4+ T cells from blood. The receptors shown here come from an adult in good health and CMV-seropositive. CDR3s include the opening cysteine and the closing phenylalanine or tryptophan. D genes are given only for firm matches. The size of a clone is reported for some rows only, either as once, few or many, or as a class for expanded clones.

clone_size	d_call	v_call	j_call	cdr3_aa	cdr3_nt
.	.	TRBV13	TRBJ2-3	CASSLGAGTQYF	TGTGCCAGCAGCTTAGGAGCGGGCACGCAGTATTTT
.	.	TRBV6-1	TRBJ1-5	CATRTDSNQPQHF	TGTGCCACGCGGACAGATAGCAATCAGCCCCAGCATTTT
.	TRBD1	TRBV9	TRBJ1-1	CASSHGTGNTEAFF	TGTGCCAGCAGCCACGGGACAGGGAACACTGAAGCTTTCTTT
.	.	TRBV18	TRBJ1-1	CASSPRDNTEAFF	TGTGCCAGCTCCCCCCGGGATAACACTGAAGCTTTCTTT
.	.	TRBV30	TRBJ1-5	CAWSLGQNQPQHF	TGTGCCTGGAGTTTGGGGCAGAATCAGCCCCAGCATTTT
.	.	TRBV6-5	TRBJ1-2	CASSPGLTYYGYTF	TGTGCCAGCAGCCCGGGTCTAACCTACTATGGCTACACCTTC
.	.	TRBV10-2	TRBJ2-7	CASSRGHSYEQYF	TGCGCCAGCAGTAGGGGACACTCCTACGAGCAGTACTTC
.	.	TRBV27	TRBJ1-2	CASSLGLGRTYGYTF	TGTGCCAGCAGTTTGGGCCTGGGCAGGACGTATGGCTACACCTTC
.	.	TRBV5-1	TRBJ1-2	CASSLGVDYGYTF	TGCGCCAGCAGCTTGGGGGTGGACTATGGCTACACCTTC
.	TRBD1	TRBV5-1	TRBJ1-6	CASSLGDPGQRISPLHF	TGCGCCAGCAGCTTGGGGGATCCGGGACAGCGAATATCACCCCTCCACTTT
once	.	TRBV19	TRBJ1-3	CASSIGPLRPGNTIYF	TGTGCCAGTAGTATAGGCCCTCTGCGGCCTGGAAACACCATATATTTT
.	TRBD1	TRBV2	TRBJ2-2	CASSGQVNTGELFF	TGTGCCAGCAGCGGACAGGTGAACACCGGGGAGCTGTTTTTT